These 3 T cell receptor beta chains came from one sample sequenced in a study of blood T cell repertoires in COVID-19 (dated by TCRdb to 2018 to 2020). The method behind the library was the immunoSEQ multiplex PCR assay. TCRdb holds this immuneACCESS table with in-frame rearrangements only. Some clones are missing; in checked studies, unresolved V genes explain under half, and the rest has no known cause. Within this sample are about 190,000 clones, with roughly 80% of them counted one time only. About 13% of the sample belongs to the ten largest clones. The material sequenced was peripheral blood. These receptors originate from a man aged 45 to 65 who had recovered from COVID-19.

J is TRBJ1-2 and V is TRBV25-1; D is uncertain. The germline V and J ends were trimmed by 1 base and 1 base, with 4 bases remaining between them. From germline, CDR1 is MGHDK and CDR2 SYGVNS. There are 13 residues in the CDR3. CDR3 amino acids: CASSEFSNYGYTF. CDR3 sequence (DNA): TGTGCCAGCAGTGAATTCAGTAACTATGGCTACACCTTC.

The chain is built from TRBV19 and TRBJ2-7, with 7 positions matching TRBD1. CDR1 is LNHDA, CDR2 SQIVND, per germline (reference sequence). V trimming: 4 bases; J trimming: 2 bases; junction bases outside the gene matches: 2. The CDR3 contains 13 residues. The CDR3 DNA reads TGTGCCAGTAGTAAGGGACAGACCTACGAGCAGTACTTC. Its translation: CASSKGQTYEQYF.

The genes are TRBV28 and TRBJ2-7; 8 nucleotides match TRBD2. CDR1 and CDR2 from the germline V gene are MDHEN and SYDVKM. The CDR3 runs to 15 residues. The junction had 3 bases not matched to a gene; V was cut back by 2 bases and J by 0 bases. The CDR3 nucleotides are TGTGCCAGCAGTTTAGCAGCGGGGGACTCCTACGAGCAGTACTTC. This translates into CASSLAAGDSYEQYF.